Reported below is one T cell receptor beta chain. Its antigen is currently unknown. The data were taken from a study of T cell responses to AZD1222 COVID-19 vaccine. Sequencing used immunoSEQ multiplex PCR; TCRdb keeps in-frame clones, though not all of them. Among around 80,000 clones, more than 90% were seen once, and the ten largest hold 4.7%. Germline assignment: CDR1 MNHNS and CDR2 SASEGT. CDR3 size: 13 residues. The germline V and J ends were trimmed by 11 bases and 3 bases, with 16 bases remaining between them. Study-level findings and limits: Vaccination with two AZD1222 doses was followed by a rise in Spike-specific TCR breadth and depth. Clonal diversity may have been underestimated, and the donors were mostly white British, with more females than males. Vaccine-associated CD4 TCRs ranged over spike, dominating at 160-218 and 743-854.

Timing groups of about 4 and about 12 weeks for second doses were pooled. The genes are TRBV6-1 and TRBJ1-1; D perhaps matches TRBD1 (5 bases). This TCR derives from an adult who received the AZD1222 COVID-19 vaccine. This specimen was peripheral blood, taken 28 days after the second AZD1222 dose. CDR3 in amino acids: CAGGTRWDTEAFF. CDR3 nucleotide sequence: TGTGCCGGGGGTACCAGGTGGGACACTGAAGCTTTCTTT.